This TCR beta chain originates from a study of CD8 T cells in ankylosing spondylitis. Study-level results: There was a TCR beta motif, made of roughly eight highly homologous variants, that appeared characteristic of ankylosing spondylitis blood. Within matched ankylosing spondylitis synovial fluid, disease-linked clones were reportedly significantly enriched.

This CDR3 spans 16 amino acids. Germline CDR1 reads SGHRS; CDR2 reads YFSETQ. V was clipped by 3 bases and J by 2 bases, with 17 bases between them. With respect to this clonotype: Antigen: not known.

Libraries of TCR beta came from quantitative 5'-RACE with molecular barcodes. TCRdb re-derived calls from the 5' RACE reads in MiXCR, one entry per CDR3 protein. The sample holds under 950,000 distinct CDR3 sequences, 15% to 20% seen once. Sequenced sample: blood, either unsorted or a sorted T cell fraction (not recorded which). This TCR was recovered from a male donor with ankylosing spondylitis. V is TRBV5-1 and J is TRBJ2-5, with D possibly TRBD1 on 5 matching bases. CDR3 loop: CASSSQGAAFQETQYF. In DNA form, the CDR3 reads TGCGCCAGCAGCTCCCAAGGGGCAGCTTTTCAAGAGACCCAGTACTTC.